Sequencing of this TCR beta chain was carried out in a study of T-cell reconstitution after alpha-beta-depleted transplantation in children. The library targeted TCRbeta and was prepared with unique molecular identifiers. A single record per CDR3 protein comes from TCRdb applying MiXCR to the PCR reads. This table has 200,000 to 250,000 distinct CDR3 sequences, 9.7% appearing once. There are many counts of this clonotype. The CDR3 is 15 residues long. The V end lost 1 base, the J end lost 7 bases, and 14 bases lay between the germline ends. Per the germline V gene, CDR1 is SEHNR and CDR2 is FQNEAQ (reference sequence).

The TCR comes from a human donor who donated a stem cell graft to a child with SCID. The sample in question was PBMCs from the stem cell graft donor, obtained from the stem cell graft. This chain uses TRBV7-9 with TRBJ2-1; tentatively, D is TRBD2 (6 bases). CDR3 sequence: CASSLGTTPSNEQFF. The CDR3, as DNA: TGTGCCAGCAGCTTAGGGACTACCCCCTCTAATGAGCAGTTCTTC.